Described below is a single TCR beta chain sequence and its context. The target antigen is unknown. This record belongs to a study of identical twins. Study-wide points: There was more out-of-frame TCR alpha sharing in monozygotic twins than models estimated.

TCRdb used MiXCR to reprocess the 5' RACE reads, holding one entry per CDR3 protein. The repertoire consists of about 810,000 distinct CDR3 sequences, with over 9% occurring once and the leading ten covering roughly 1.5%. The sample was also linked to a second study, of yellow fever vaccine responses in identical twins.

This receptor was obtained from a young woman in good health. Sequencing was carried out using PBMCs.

Here the CDR3 DNA reads TGTGCCAGCAGAACAGGGGGAAGTGGATCTGATACGCAGTATTTT. Its protein is CASRTGGSGSDTQYF. The chain is built from TRBV6-1 and TRBJ2-3, with TRBD1 matching 8 bases. The germline gives CDR1 MNHNS, CDR2 SASEGT. After removal of 6 bases from V and 6 bases from J, the junction contained 11 bases not matched to a gene. This CDR3 has 15 amino acids.